These T cell receptor beta chains were read from a single sample in a study of T cells in Graves' hyperthyroidism and ophthalmopathy. Via MiXCR, TCRdb re-called the multiplex PCR reads, giving one row per CDR3 protein. Of over 500,000 distinct CDR3 sequences detected, 17% appear once; the ten largest clones hold approximately 18%. Sequencing was done on a sample of blood. The receptors come from a woman aged 18-29 years with Graves' ophthalmopathy. The CDR3 runs from the conserved cysteine through the conserved F or W. Fields, in order: CDR3 DNA, CDR3 protein, clone size, J gene, D gene, V gene. D genes are given only for firm matches. Size tells how often a clone was seen (once, few, many) or the class of an expanded clone, and some rows leave it out.

TGCAGCGTTGTTGGGGAGAGCGAGACCCAGTACTTC	CSVVGESETQYF	-	TRBJ2-5	-	TRBV29-1
TGTGCCAGCAGCGATCAATCAGGGTTGCGCTACACCTTC	CASSDQSGLRYTF	many	TRBJ1-2	-	TRBV7-9
TGCGCCAGCAAGCCGGGCAGGGGGCAAAGGGGGGGCTGGGCCAACGTCCTGACTTTC	CASKPGRGQRGGWANVLTF	-	TRBJ2-6	-	TRBV10-2
TGTGCCAGCAGCGTAGCGCTGTCCTACGAGCAGTACTTC	CASSVALSYEQYF	few	TRBJ2-7	-	TRBV4-2
TGTGCCAGCAGCTTGGGCCGGATTGAAGCTTTCTTT	CASSLGRIEAFF	many	TRBJ1-1	-	TRBV5-8
TGTGCCAGCAGACCAGGTTTAACCCAACAGGGGAACACTGAAGCTTTCTTT	CASRPGLTQQGNTEAFF	many	TRBJ1-1	-	TRBV27
TGTGCCAGTAGTATGGGCAGCGGGACTTCCTACGAGCAGTACTTC	CASSMGSGTSYEQYF	-	TRBJ2-7	TRBD2	TRBV19
TGTGCCACCAGCAGTCCGGGCTATAATTCACCCCTCCACTTT	CATSSPGYNSPLHF	-	TRBJ1-6	-	TRBV15
TGTGCCACGCCCCCCGACTACGAGCAGTACTTC	CATPPDYEQYF	many	TRBJ2-7	-	TRBV28
TGTGCCAGCTCCCGAGAAAGCTCCTACGAGCAGTACTTC	CASSRESSYEQYF	many	TRBJ2-7	-	TRBV6-1
TGTGCCAGCAGCTCCACTAACGACAGGGTCAATGAGCAGTTCTTC	CASSSTNDRVNEQFF	-	TRBJ2-1	TRBD1	TRBV5-6
TGTGCCAGCAGTTCGGACGCGAGGGGGCAAAACATTCAGTACTTC	CASSSDARGQNIQYF	many	TRBJ2-4	TRBD1	TRBV3-1
TGTGCCAGCAGCTTAGGGGGGAGCGCGGGAAATGAGCAGTTCTTC	CASSLGGSAGNEQFF	many	TRBJ2-1	-	TRBV11-2
TGCGCCAGCAGCAACTTTCTAGCGGGAGGATACAATGAGCAGTTCTTC	CASSNFLAGGYNEQFF	many	TRBJ2-1	TRBD2	TRBV5-1
TGTGCCAGCAGCTCAGCGGGACTCTATGGCTACACCTTC	CASSSAGLYGYTF	-	TRBJ1-2	-	TRBV7-9
TGTGCCAGCAGCCAAGCGTTAGCTAACTATGGCTACACCTTC	CASSQALANYGYTF	many	TRBJ1-2	-	TRBV4-2